The 14 T cell receptor beta chains below come from one sample, sequenced in a study of CD8+CD57+ T cells in acquired aplastic anemia. Profiling of TCR beta VDJ combinations and CDR3 sequences used genomic DNA as template. TCRdb used MiXCR to reprocess the reads, holding one entry per CDR3 protein. The sample includes some 150,000 distinct CDR3 sequences, roughly 49% of them seen just once. It was patients with CD8+CD57+ cell expansion by flow cytometry who were chosen for sequencing. Sequences were obtained from sorted CD4+, CD8+, or CD8+CD57+ T cells (not recorded which) from PBMCs. The source of these receptors is a human donor with aplastic anemia.

As concerns this clonotype: At one end, the junction sequence differs from germline, possibly due to a read error. The gene calls are TRBV19 and TRBJ1-6; D is undetermined. The CDR3 has 14 residues. CDR1 and CDR2 from the germline V gene are LNHDA and SQIVND (reference sequence). CDR3 protein: CASSIKDSNSPLHF. DNA of the CDR3: TGCGCCAGTAGTATTAAGGATTCGAATTCACCCCTCCACTTT.

Concerning this clonotype: A much larger clone is a single base away; this may be a read error. The CDR3 is CASSYSQGIEGCTF. CDR3 bases: TGTGCCAGCAGTTACTCGCAGGGGATAGAGGGCTGCACCTTC. The chain uses TRBV6-2 or TRBV6-3 and TRBJ1-2, with D tentatively TRBD1 (6 bases). Germline CDR1 and CDR2: MNHEY and SVGEGT. The CDR3 covers 14 residues.

This clonotype was recorded many times. The chain combines TRBV6-1 with TRBJ2-7; a weak D match, TRBD1 (6 bases). Trimming took 3 bases from V and 2 from J, leaving 14 bases between them. The CDR3 contains 15 residues. Germline V CDR1 and CDR2: MNHNS, SASEGT. The CDR3 loop is CASSEPSGTPYEQYF. CDR3 DNA: TGTGCCAGCAGTGAGCCTTCCGGGACACCCTACGAGCAGTACTTC.

This chain uses TRBV5-6 with TRBJ2-7; 13 bases fit TRBD2. With 4 bases clipped from V and 3 bases from J, the junction kept 10 bases outside the gene matches. Germline CDR1 and CDR2: SGHDT and YYEEEE. CDR3 length: 17 amino acids. CDR3 nucleotide sequence: TGTGCCAGCAGCCCCAACCTTAGGACTAGCGGGAGCTACGAGCAGTACTTC. Translation gives CASSPNLRTSGSYEQYF. The full variable domain, with the rest looked up from reference TRBV5-6 and TRBJ2-7, is DAGVTQSPTHLIKTRGQQVTLRCSPKSGHDTVSWYQQALGQGPQFIFQYYEEEERQRGNFPDRFSGHQFPNYSSELNVNALLLGDSALYLCASSPNLRTSGSYEQYFGPGTRLTVT.

The sample holds one count of this clonotype. V usage is TRBV2 and J usage is TRBJ2-5; either TRBD1 or TRBD2 may fit D (6 bases each). This CDR3 has 13 residues. Trimming removed 5 bases from V and 6 bases from J, with 13 bases in between. CDR1 and CDR2 (germline): SNHLY, FYNNEI. CDR3 region: CASSPEGGKTQYF. The CDR3 region has the DNA TGTGCCAGCAGTCCCGAGGGGGGAAAGACCCAGTACTTC.

In its sample, this clonotype was seen many times. The chain couples TRBV12-5 to TRBJ2-1; perhaps TRBD2 as D (5 bases). CDR3 length: 15 residues. V lost 4 bases, J lost 3 bases, and 13 bases lay in between. Germline CDR1 and CDR2: LGHNT and FRNRAP. The CDR3 loop reads CASGSPGLYYNEQFF. CDR3 nucleotides: TGTGCTAGTGGTTCCCCGGGGTTGTACTACAATGAGCAGTTCTTC.

This clonotype appeared many times. The junction differs from germline at one of its ends, possibly a read error. The chain is built from TRBV20-1 and TRBJ2-6, with D perhaps assigned TRBD1 or TRBD2 (6 bases each). This CDR3 has 12 amino acids. The germline V gene has CDR1 DFQATT and CDR2 SNEGSKA (reference sequence). CDR3 sequence: CSASEGGGTEAF. The CDR3, as DNA: TGCAGTGCTAGCGAGGGGGGCGGCACTGAAGCTTTC.

To note about this clonotype: A junction boundary mismatches the germline segment, possibly from a read error. The chain is built from TRBV10-3 and TRBJ2-7; D assignment may be TRBD1 or TRBD2 (6 bases each). CDR3 length: 16 residues. Per germline, CDR1 ENHRY and CDR2 SYGVKD. The CDR3 spells CASSYIAGHSNYEQYF. As DNA, the CDR3 is TGTGCCAGCAGTTACATTGCGGGACACTCTAACTACGAGCAGTACTTC.

The chain joins TRBV10-3 to TRBJ2-3; D is unclear. TRBJ1-5 explains the end of the DNA better; the J call may be wrong. The length of the CDR3 is 17 residues. Germline values: CDR1 ENHRY, CDR2 SYGVKD. CDR3 loop: CAISDTSGKPSTDTQHF. The DNA for the CDR3 is TGTGCCATCAGTGATACTAGCGGGAAGCCTAGCACAGATACGCAGCATTTT.

The chain employs TRBV2 and TRBJ2-2; D ambiguous. The CDR3 sequence is 12 residues long. V lost 4 bases to trimming and J lost 6 bases, with 6 bases between them. Germline V gene data show CDR1 as SNHLY and CDR2 as FYNNEI. The CDR3 nucleotides are TGTGCCAGCAGTGGACCCCCCGGGGAGCTGTTTTTT. Translation: CASSGPPGELFF. The entire variable domain, with the rest obtained from reference TRBV2 and TRBJ2-2, is as follows: EPEVTQTPSHQVTQMGQEVILRCVPISNHLYFYWYRQILGQKVEFLVSFYNNEISEKSEIFDDQFSVERPDGSNFTLKIRSTKLEDSAMYFCASSGPPGELFFGEGSRLTVL.

This clonotype appeared many times. The chain has TRBV6-5 and TRBJ2-3; D is possibly TRBD2 (6 bases). The CDR3 covers 16 residues. Looked up from germline, CDR1 is MNHEY and CDR2 is SVGAGI. Trimming cost V 4 bases and J 2 bases, with 16 bases left between them. CDR3 protein: CASSSPPRGITDTQYF. CDR3 nucleotide sequence: TGTGCCAGCAGTTCGCCCCCGCGGGGTATCACAGATACGCAGTATTTT.

This chain joins TRBV9 and TRBJ2-7, with a possible D match to TRBD2 (5 bases). Trimming left V 6 bases short and J 4 bases short, with 11 bases between. Germline CDR1 and CDR2: SGDLS and YYNGEE. The CDR3 contains 12 residues. In nucleotides, the CDR3 is TGTGCCAGCATGCTCGGGGTTTACGAGCAGTACTTC. Amino acids: CASMLGVYEQYF.

V is TRBV7-3 and J is TRBJ1-1, with no clear D. This CDR3 has 15 residues. Trimming removed 1 base from V and 1 base from J, with 10 bases in between. Per the germline V gene, CDR1 is SGHTA and CDR2 is FQGTGA. As DNA, the CDR3 is TGTGCCAGCAGCTTAAAATCGGGGTCGAACACTGAAGCTTTCTTT. This encodes CASSLKSGSNTEAFF.

CDR3 sequence reads: CASRPTEETQYF. In DNA, the CDR3 is TGTGCCAGCAGACCAACAGAAGAGACCCAGTACTTC. The V call is TRBV7-8, the J call TRBJ2-5; D gene unclear. Germline CDR1 reads SGHVS; CDR2 reads FQNEAQ. The CDR3 sequence is 12 residues long. Trimming removed 6 bases at V and 3 bases at J, with 8 bases between.